This T cell receptor beta chain was observed in a study of OX40 agonist ivuxolimab in advanced cancers. Overall study: Prior therapy, whether anti-PD-1, anti-PD-L1 or anti-CTLA-4, was allowed, and 40% had some. Whole-study results and caveats: Compared with CD4+, CD8+ T cells on average had more expanded clones.

The CDR3 runs 16 residues. V gave up 6 bases and J gave up 3 bases; unmatched junction bases: 7. Germline loops: CDR1 MNHNY, CDR2 SVGAGI (reference sequence). TCRdb's table, derived via immunoSEQ multiplex PCR, lists solely in-frame clones and lacks some. The sample holds 90,000 or so clones, roughly 89% seen once. As regards this clone: Its antigen is not known.

The genes are TRBV6-6 and TRBJ1-5, with 11 positions matching TRBD1. This clonotype originated in an adult with an advanced solid tumor such as melanoma, head and neck, liver or kidney cancer. The sequenced sample was CD4+ or CD8+ T cells sorted from blood, obtained in a trial of the OX40 agonist ivuxolimab. CDR3 sequence reads: CASRLGQGAINQPQHF. In nucleotides, the CDR3 is TGTGCCAGCAGGTTAGGACAGGGGGCTATCAATCAGCCCCAGCATTTT.